The 10 T cell receptor beta chains below come from one sample, sequenced in a study of shared clonotypes between healthy human individuals. TCRdb's table, derived via immunoSEQ multiplex PCR, lists solely in-frame clones and lacks some. The table lists around 2.5 million clones, 93% of them singletons. Source material: naive CD4+ T cells from PBMCs. The sample's subset: CD45RA+ positively selected. The receptors come from a man aged 18 to 29 in good health. Some clones in this sample may be carry-over from other donors' samples.

The chain joins TRBV7-2 to TRBJ2-7; 7 positions agree with TRBD2. Losses at the gene ends were 0 bases for V and 2 bases for J; bases not matched to a gene: 10. Germline CDR1 reads SGHTA; CDR2 reads FQGNSA. This CDR3 region has 17 residues. CDR3 loop: CASSLAGGLVTAYEQYF. The DNA of the CDR3 is TGTGCCAGCAGCTTAGCAGGAGGACTAGTTACGGCCTACGAGCAGTACTTC.

The chain is built from TRBV10-3 and TRBJ1-2; a weak D match, TRBD1 (5 bases). This CDR3 has 13 residues. CDR1 ENHRY and CDR2 SYGVKD come from the germline V gene. V dropped 4 bases and J dropped 3 bases, with 9 bases sitting between them. The CDR3 region has the DNA TGTGCCATCAGTGCTACAGGAGACTATGGCTACACCTTC. Encoded protein: CAISATGDYGYTF.

This clone appeared once. The chain combines TRBV2 with TRBJ2-2; D is perhaps TRBD1 (7 bases). The CDR3 totals 14 residues. V shed 8 bases and J shed 10 bases, with 20 bases lying between them. The V gene's germline CDR1 is SNHLY and CDR2 FYNNEI. The DNA of the CDR3 is TGTGCCAGCGCCAGGGGGGTATCCAACGCGGAGCTGTTTTTT. It encodes CASARGVSNAELFF.

The chain recombines TRBV6-5 with TRBJ2-7; perhaps TRBD2 as D (5 bases). The germline V gene has CDR1 MNHEY and CDR2 SVGAGI. Trimming shortened V by 6 bases and J by 3 bases, and 15 bases separated the two germline ends. This CDR3 spans 14 amino acids. The CDR3 sequence: CASRSWGADYEQYF. CDR3 DNA: TGTGCCAGCAGGAGTTGGGGAGCGGACTACGAGCAGTACTTC.

The chain carries TRBV5-1 and TRBJ2-3; TRBD2 is a possible D gene (6 bases). Between the trimmed V and J ends, which lost 1 base and 0 bases, there was a span of 15 bases. Per germline, CDR1 SGHRS and CDR2 YFSETQ. The CDR3 loop spans 17 amino acids. The CDR3 nucleotides are TGCGCCAGCAGCTTGTCGGGGGACTCGGAGAGCACAGATACGCAGTATTTT. Its translation is CASSLSGDSESTDTQYF.

This clone has only one observation. The V gene is TRBV11-2, the J gene TRBJ2-3; no clear D gene. CDR1 SGHAT and CDR2 FQNNGV come from the germline V gene. The CDR3 consists of 14 residues. With 1 base removed from V and 3 bases from J, the gap between germline ends came to 8 bases. In DNA, the CDR3 is TGTGCCAGCAGCTTAGCGGTCGGGACAGATACGCAGTATTTT. It translates to CASSLAVGTDTQYF.

The V call is TRBV6-6, the J call TRBJ2-7; possible D gene TRBD2, 7 bases. This CDR3 contains 13 residues. The V end was cut by 5 bases, the J end by 8 bases, with 16 bases between. Germline-derived CDR1 and CDR2 are MNHNY and SVGAGI (reference sequence). CDR3 sequence reads: CASSGGAGTQQYF. In nucleotides, the CDR3 is TGTGCCAGCAGTGGGGGGGCGGGGACCCAGCAGTACTTC.

The chain combines TRBV7-5 with TRBJ1-2; the table calls TRBD1, which could not be checked here. TRBV7-5 is tagged as a pseudogene. The CDR3 is made up of 13 amino acids. CDR3 sequence: CASSINGQGGYTF. CDR3 DNA sequence: TGTGCCAGCAGCATCAACGGACAGGGCGGCTACACCTTC.

J is TRBJ1-2 and V is TRBV15, with D possibly TRBD1 on 6 matching bases. CDR1 LNHNV and CDR2 YYDKDF come from the germline V gene (reference sequence). Trimming pared 0 bases from V and 4 bases from J, leaving 18 bases between. The CDR3 extends over 17 amino acids. CDR3 sequence reads: CATSRDYGQTDPYGYTF. The CDR3 DNA sequence: TGTGCCACCAGCAGAGATTACGGACAGACCGACCCCTATGGCTACACCTTC.

V and J are TRBV28 and TRBJ2-5, with D perhaps TRBD2 (5 bases). This CDR3 contains 14 residues. The germline V and J ends were trimmed by 5 bases and 4 bases, with 14 bases remaining between them. CDR1 is MDHEN, CDR2 SYDVKM, per germline. The CDR3 protein is CASSPGGSGETQYF. The CDR3 DNA follows: TGTGCCAGCAGTCCCGGAGGATCGGGAGAGACCCAGTACTTC.